This TCR beta chain was documented in a study of OX40 agonist ivuxolimab in advanced cancers. In the study overall: Patients with prior anti-PD-1, anti-PD-L1 or anti-CTLA-4 therapy were eligible; approximately 40% had some.

Generated by immunoSEQ multiplex PCR, the TCRdb table keeps only in-frame clones and is missing some. In the table there are 77,000 or so clones, 90% of which are singletons. Trimming removed 4 bases at V and 3 bases at J, with 10 bases between. The CDR3 is 13 residues long. Germline lookup yields CDR1 SGHNT and CDR2 YENEEA. This chain uses TRBV11-3 with TRBJ2-7; D gene ambiguous. The sequence was collected from an adult with an advanced solid tumor such as melanoma, head and neck, liver or kidney cancer. This material consisted of CD4+ or CD8+ T cells sorted from blood, taken in a trial of the OX40 agonist ivuxolimab. The CDR3 here is CASSSIGLYEQYF. As DNA, the CDR3 is TGTGCCAGCAGCTCCATAGGCCTCTACGAGCAGTACTTC. The variable domain in full, with the rest retrieved from reference TRBV11-3 and TRBJ2-7, is EAGVVQSPRYKIIEKKQPVAFWCNPISGHNTLYWYLQNLGQGPELLIRYENEEAVDDSQLPKDRFSAERLKGVDSTLKIQPAELGDSAVYLCASSSIGLYEQYFGPGTRLTVT.